Following are 2 T cell receptor beta chains from one sample sequenced in a study of cytomegalovirus exposure and HLA in healthy donors. Vbeta (60) and Jbeta (13) primers were used in the PCR. Profiling relied on immunoSEQ multiplex PCR, and the TCRdb table lists in-frame clones only, not all of them. Of under 200,000 clones in the sample, less than 85% were seen once. The source material was PBMCs. The source is a male donor in good health and CMV-seronegative.

In its sample, this clone was seen a few times. This chain links TRBV28 with TRBJ2-5; 7 bases map to TRBD2. V lost 3 bases, J lost 2 bases, and 18 bases stayed unmatched. This CDR3 is 19 amino acids long. Germline CDR1 is MDHEN and CDR2 is SYDVKM. The CDR3 region has the DNA TGTGCCAGCAGTTTCGGTAGATTTTTGGGAGCGGGGTCACAAGAGACCCAGTACTTC. It is translated as CASSFGRFLGAGSQETQYF.

The CDR3: CASSSLPTDLEAFF. The CDR3 nucleotides read TGTGCCAGCTCATCCCTCCCTACAGACCTGGAAGCTTTCTTT. The genes are TRBV18 and TRBJ1-1, with D hard to call. CDR1 and CDR2 from the germline V gene are KGHSH and LQKENI. This CDR3 has 14 residues. Between the trimmed V and J ends, which lost 5 bases and 8 bases, there was a span of 18 bases. The variable domain in full, completed from reference TRBV18 and TRBJ1-1, reads NAGVMQNPRHLVRRRGQEARLRCSPMKGHSHVYWYRQLPEEGLKFMVYLQKENIIDESGMPKERFSAEFPKEGPSILRIQQVVRGDSAAYFCASSSLPTDLEAFFGQGTRLTVV.